Listed here are 19 T cell receptor beta chains from one sample, sequenced in a study of T cell repertoires in cytomegalovirus infection. TCRdb re-derived calls from the reads in MiXCR, one entry per CDR3 protein. The top ten clones hold roughly a quarter of a sample with roughly 500,000 distinct CDR3 sequences, about 15% of them seen once. The sample comprised CD8+ T cells from PBMCs. The origin of the receptors is a human donor in good health (CMV status not recorded). Some clones in this sample may be carry-over from other donors' samples.

This clonotype has just a few counts. One base away lies a much larger clone, so this may be a sequencing read error. The chain uses TRBV7-2 and TRBJ2-2; D is tentatively TRBD1 or TRBD2 (5 bases each). Germline V gene lookup returns CDR1 SGHTA and CDR2 FQGNSA. The CDR3 has 14 amino acids. The CDR3 nucleotides read TGTGCCAGCAGCTTATGGAAAGGGGCCGGGGTGCTGTTTTTT. Protein product: CASSLWKGAGVLFF.

V gene TRBV6-5 combines with J gene TRBJ1-2; 7 nucleotides align to TRBD1. CDR1 is MNHEY and CDR2 is SVGAGI in the germline V gene. With 6 bases clipped from V and 2 bases from J, the junction kept 3 bases outside the gene matches. The CDR3 has 13 residues. The CDR3 reads CASSSDRNYGYTF. In DNA form, the CDR3 reads TGTGCCAGCAGCTCGGACAGGAACTATGGCTACACCTTC.

This clonotype was observed once. The chain employs TRBV6-6 and TRBJ2-5; D is unresolved. V lost 6 bases and J 2 bases, leaving 10 bases between the germline ends. Germline V CDR1 and CDR2: MNHNY, SVGAGI (reference sequence). The CDR3 has 13 amino acids. The CDR3 sequence: CASRVWIQETQYF. The CDR3 bases are TGTGCCAGCAGAGTCTGGATACAAGAGACCCAGTACTTC.

The table lists this clonotype with many counts. This chain links TRBV12-3 or TRBV12-4 with TRBJ2-1; D tentatively fits TRBD1 or TRBD2 (6 bases each). CDR3 size: 14 residues. V was clipped by 3 bases and J by 7 bases, with 13 bases between them. Written as DNA, the CDR3 is TGTGCCAGCAGTTTTATGGGGGGCGGGAATGAGCAGTTCTTC. Its protein is CASSFMGGGNEQFF.

This clonotype was found many times. The rearrangement joins TRBV7-3 to TRBJ2-3; 7 bases align to TRBD2. CDR3 length equals 18 residues. Looked up from germline, CDR1 is SGHTA and CDR2 is FQGTGA. Germline trimming cut 5 bases from V and 3 bases from J; bases unmatched to any gene: 17. The CDR3 sequence is CASSPASGTYLGTDTQYF. CDR3 nucleotide sequence: TGTGCCAGCAGCCCCGCTAGCGGAACTTACTTGGGGACAGATACGCAGTATTTT.

This clonotype was detected ten times or more. The CDR3 loop is CASSPGTGIYEQYF. The CDR3 DNA reads TGTGCCAGCAGCCCCGGGACAGGAATCTACGAGCAGTACTTC. This sequence joins TRBV7-6 and TRBJ2-7; 8 bases fit TRBD1. CDR1 is SGHVS, CDR2 FNYEAQ, per germline. The CDR3 is 14 amino acids. V was pared by 5 bases and J by 3 bases, with 6 bases of the junction left unmatched.

J is TRBJ1-2 and V is TRBV19; possible D gene TRBD1, 5 bases. This CDR3 comprises 14 residues. V was clipped by 3 bases and J by 2 bases, with 10 bases between them. Germline V gene sequence: CDR1 LNHDA, CDR2 SQIVND (reference sequence). The CDR3 DNA follows: TGTGCCAGTAGTATCAGGGAAATAAACTATGGCTACACCTTC. This codes for CASSIREINYGYTF.

This clonotype occurred a few times. V usage is TRBV15 and J usage is TRBJ2-1; TRBD2 aligns across 8 bases. V gave up 7 bases and J gave up 4 bases; unmatched junction bases: 24. The germline gives CDR1 LNHNV, CDR2 YYDKDF (reference sequence). This CDR3 contains 20 residues. CDR3 region: CATTKGLTSGNRKGYNEQFF. For the CDR3, the DNA is TGTGCCACCACTAAGGGCCTAACTAGCGGCAACCGCAAGGGGTACAATGAGCAGTTCTTC.

On this clonotype itself: A clone one base away is much larger, so this may be a read error. The CDR3 DNA is TGTACCAGCAGCCAAGGGACTTCCCGGGCCGGGTTCTTC. It specifies CTSSQGTSRAGFF. The chain is built from TRBV14 and TRBJ2-1, with D maybe TRBD2 (6 bases). The CDR3 totals 13 residues. Germline V lookup: CDR1 SGHDN, CDR2 FVKESK.

This clonotype was seen only a few times. The chain couples TRBV2 to TRBJ1-6, with D perhaps TRBD1 (5 bases). The germline gives CDR1 SNHLY, CDR2 FYNNEI. V was clipped by 5 bases and J by 0 bases, with 20 bases between them. This CDR3 is 19 amino acids long. The chain's CDR3 is CASSQSRQRPSSYNSPLHF. DNA of the CDR3: TGTGCCAGCAGTCAATCTCGACAGCGACCTAGCTCCTATAATTCACCCCTCCACTTT.

This clonotype showed up many times. The rearrangement links TRBV7-3 to TRBJ1-6; possibly TRBD1 for D (5 bases). Trimming cost V 6 bases and J 10 bases, with 22 bases left between them. The germline gives CDR1 SGHTA, CDR2 FQGTGA. The CDR3 spans 16 residues. The CDR3 bases are TGTGCCAGCAGTCAAAACGGGGGGGATCCGATATCACCCCTCCACTTT. The encoded protein is CASSQNGGDPISPLHF.

With regard to this clonotype: A read error is possible here, since a much larger clone lies one base away. This sequence joins TRBV12-5 and TRBJ2-1; unclear D gene. The germline V gene encodes CDR1 LGHNT and CDR2 FRNRAP. CDR3 size: 18 residues. CDR3 sequence reads: CASGLPPSRKRQYSEQFF. CDR3 coding DNA: TGTGCTAGTGGTTTACCCCCCAGCAGAAAAAGACAATACAGTGAGCAGTTCTTC.

With respect to this clonotype: This likely comes from a read error, as the CDR3 has no conserved phenylalanine or tryptophan at its end. The chain has TRBV11-1 and TRBJ2-1, with D perhaps given as TRBD1 or TRBD2 (5 bases each). This CDR3 comprises 16 residues. Germline loops: CDR1 SGHAT, CDR2 FQDESV (reference sequence). The germline V and J ends were trimmed by 3 bases and 0 bases, with 12 bases remaining between them. The CDR3 sequence is CASSFGTFSSYNEQFL. The CDR3 DNA is TGTGCCAGCAGCTTCGGGACGTTCAGCTCCTACAATGAGCAGTTCTTA.

In the case of this clonotype: With a much larger clone just one base away, this may be a read error. In this CDR3 the conserved last residue, phenylalanine or tryptophan, is missing, so a read error is likely. The chain is built from TRBV5-1 and TRBJ2-1; TRBD2 matches 8 bases. The ends lost 2 bases at V and 7 bases at J; junction bases unmatched: 8. CDR1 is SGHRS and CDR2 is YFSETQ in the germline V gene. The CDR3 loop spans 15 amino acids. CDR3 loop: CASSFSGSHLNEQFL. The CDR3 DNA is TGCGCCAGCAGCTTCAGCGGGAGCCATTTAAATGAGCAGTTCTTA.

The chain uses TRBV18 and TRBJ1-3, with D possibly being TRBD1 (5 bases). Germline V CDR1 and CDR2: KGHSH, LQKENI. The CDR3 totals 16 residues. Trimming removed 5 bases from V and 4 bases from J, with 18 bases in between. DNA of the CDR3: TGTGCCAGCTCAAGAAGACAGCACTCTTACGGAAACACCATATATTTT. It translates to CASSRRQHSYGNTIYF.

This clonotype was detected many times. This rearrangement joins TRBV4-1 to TRBJ1-2, with TRBD1 identical over 7 bases. The CDR3 has 15 residues. Unmatched junction bases numbered 10, after V lost 1 base and J lost 8 bases. Germline lookup yields CDR1 MGHRA and CDR2 YSYEKL. In nucleotides, the CDR3 is TGCGCCAGCAGCCAAGGGGGAGGGGGCTTAATCGGCTACACCTTC. Protein: CASSQGGGGLIGYTF.

In this sample, this clonotype turned up many times. CDR3 sequence (DNA): TGTGCCAGCAGCTTGGGAGGTATCCATGGCTACACCTTC. Protein: CASSLGGIHGYTF. The V and J genes are TRBV5-6 and TRBJ1-2; D is unclear. Trimming pared 0 bases from V and 6 bases from J, leaving 9 bases between. The CDR3 covers 13 residues. Germline loops: CDR1 SGHDT, CDR2 YYEEEE.

This clonotype was picked up many times. The chain uses TRBV7-3 and TRBJ2-1; a weak D match, TRBD2 (6 bases). The CDR3 has 14 amino acids. V was pared by 6 bases and J by 6 bases, with 15 bases between. CDR1 SGHTA and CDR2 FQGTGA come from the germline V gene. CDR3 in DNA: TGTGCCAGCAGTCCGTCCGGGGGAACCAATGAGCAGTTCTTC. Translated, it gives CASSPSGGTNEQFF.

Many counts were recorded for this clonotype. The V gene is TRBV6-7, the J gene TRBJ2-1; D is undetermined. TRBV6-7 is treated as an ORF (open reading frame) with a function not yet certain. This CDR3 has 16 residues. Trimming took 4 bases from V and 7 from J, leaving 20 bases between them. The CDR3 sequence: CASSLGCWRLPNEQFF. Written as DNA, the CDR3 is TGTGCCAGCAGTTTGGGGTGTTGGAGACTCCCTAATGAGCAGTTCTTC.